The present TCR beta chain was sequenced within a study of cytomegalovirus exposure and HLA in healthy donors. Study details: Later analysis reported that the approximately 110 validation repertoires shared the platform of the approximately 670 first-cohort repertoires. Study-level points and caveats: The study put roughly 160 TCR beta chains on its list as cytomegalovirus-associated. Most sequenced TCRs were rare (though some public TCRs occurred in many donors).

Sequenced by immunoSEQ multiplex PCR; TCRdb stores in-frame clones only, minus some. In the table there are about 180,000 clones, just under 90% of which are singletons. As for this clone: What it binds is not known.

The CDR3 spans 13 residues. Trimming cost V 3 bases and J 6 bases, with 8 bases left between them. Looked up from germline, CDR1 is LGHNA and CDR2 is YSLEER. Donors were drawn from the approximately 110-subject validation cohort, separate from the approximately 700-subject first cohort. This rearrangement joins TRBV4-3 to TRBJ1-4; D gene unclear. This TCR came from a woman in her 30s in good health and CMV-seronegative. Sequenced material: PBMCs. CDR3 loop: CASSHRLDEKLFF. The CDR3 DNA reads as TGCGCCAGCAGCCATCGTCTTGATGAAAAACTGTTTTTT.